The clone carrying this T cell receptor (beta chain) was detected only a few times. This CDR3 region has 16 residues. Germline V gene lookup returns CDR1 SEHNR and CDR2 FQNEAQ (reference sequence). The J segment lost 9 bases and the V segment lost 2 bases, leaving 11 bases of the junction unmatched. These data belong to a study of blood T cells in healthy people across ages. A second PCR, run for about 7 to 11 cycles, used a sample-barcoded 5' primer plus a J-beta primer mix. TCRdb fed the 5' RACE reads into MiXCR, producing one record per CDR3 protein. The sample carries over 500,000 distinct CDR3 sequences, about 26% recorded once. Another study also made use of these data, one on T cells of mothers and their children. That report adds: Every mother produced more than 9 million TCR beta CDR3 reads, whereas every child provided about 3 million.

The TCR originated in a boy aged 2 to 10 in good health. Sequencing was performed on blood. The V call is TRBV7-9, the J call TRBJ2-1; 9 nucleotides match TRBD2. The CDR3 DNA is TGTGCCAGCAGCTTATTTGGTAGCGGGAGTACCGGTGAGCAGTTCTTC. This translates into CASSLFGSGSTGEQFF.